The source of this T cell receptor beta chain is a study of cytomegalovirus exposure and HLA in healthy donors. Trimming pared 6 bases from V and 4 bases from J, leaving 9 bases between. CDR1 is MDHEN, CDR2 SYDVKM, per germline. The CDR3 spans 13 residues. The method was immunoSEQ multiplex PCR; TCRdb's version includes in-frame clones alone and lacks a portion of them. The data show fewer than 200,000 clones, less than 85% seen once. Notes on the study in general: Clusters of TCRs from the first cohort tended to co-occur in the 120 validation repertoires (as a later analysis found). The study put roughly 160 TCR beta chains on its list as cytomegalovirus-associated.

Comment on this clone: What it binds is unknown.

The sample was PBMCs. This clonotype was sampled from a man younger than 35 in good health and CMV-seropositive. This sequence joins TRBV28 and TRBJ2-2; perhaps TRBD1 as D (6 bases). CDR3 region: CASRQGSTGELFF. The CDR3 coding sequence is TGTGCCAGCAGGCAGGGGTCCACCGGGGAGCTGTTTTTT.